A selection of T cell receptor beta chains follows, all from one sample in a study of control samples from healthy donors and cancer patients. Method: immunoSEQ multiplex PCR; TCRdb's copy keeps in-frame clones and lacks some. The repertoire holds fewer than 90,000 clones, approximately 94% seen once, with 6.2% in the top ten. Sequencing input: blood. The origin of the receptors is a woman in her forties in good health. Each CDR3 is given without its conserved first and last residue. A D gene is named only where the DNA matches it firmly.

v_gene	j_gene	d_gene	CDR3aa
TRBV27	TRBJ2-7	.	ASSLLGTVRREY
TRBV6-5	TRBJ1-1	.	ASSSQGWDTEAF
TRBV5-1	TRBJ1-5	TRBD1	ASNPGTGVNQPQH
TRBV6-6	TRBJ1-1	.	ASSPQTGIEAF
TRBV7-6	TRBJ1-2	TRBD1	ASSLGTGGARGGYT
TRBV27	TRBJ1-6	TRBD1	ASSLSASTGVGRSSPLH
TRBV7-2	TRBJ1-2	TRBD1	ASSLLPLPTGHYGYT
TRBV3-1/TRBV3-2	TRBJ2-7	.	ASSQARNHYEQY
TRBV7-6	TRBJ2-2	TRBD2	ASSLGLALGELF
TRBV6-5	TRBJ2-1	TRBD2	ASSLGTNYNEQF
TRBV6-5	TRBJ2-3	TRBD2	ASSFLSGGAGDTQY
TRBV27	TRBJ2-1	.	ASRRLERDNEQF
TRBV4-2	TRBJ2-5	.	ASSQGQAARWETQY
TRBV6-5	TRBJ2-5	.	ASIQNGGETQY
TRBV9	TRBJ2-3	.	ASTLRGAGTDTQY
TRBV27	TRBJ1-5	.	ASRVGPYQPQH
TRBV2	TRBJ1-2	.	ASTGQRGNYGYT
TRBV6-5	TRBJ2-7	.	ASSYSGGQYEQY
TRBV4-2	TRBJ2-3	.	ASSQESFTDTQY
TRBV4-1	TRBJ1-5	TRBD1	ASSGQGRGQPQH
TRBV5-4	TRBJ2-7	TRBD1	ASSFMSRSQGVEQY
TRBV6-5	TRBJ1-1	.	ASSREVGSRTEAF
TRBV5-1	TRBJ2-2	TRBD2	ASSPFRGGTSNTGELF
TRBV9	TRBJ2-7	.	ASSVVRSAKRNRDSYEQY
TRBV7-2	TRBJ2-7	.	ASSLRPTRSPYEQY
TRBV9	TRBJ2-1	.	ASSVFQSSYNEQF
TRBV6-5	TRBJ1-5	.	ASSRRVEALQPQH
TRBV5-6	TRBJ2-2	.	ASSLPLGFTGELF
TRBV7-8	TRBJ2-4	TRBD2	ASSQGRTGGNIQY
TRBV4-1	TRBJ2-5	.	ASSQEAYQETQY
TRBV6-5	TRBJ1-2	.	ASSYSRQYGYT